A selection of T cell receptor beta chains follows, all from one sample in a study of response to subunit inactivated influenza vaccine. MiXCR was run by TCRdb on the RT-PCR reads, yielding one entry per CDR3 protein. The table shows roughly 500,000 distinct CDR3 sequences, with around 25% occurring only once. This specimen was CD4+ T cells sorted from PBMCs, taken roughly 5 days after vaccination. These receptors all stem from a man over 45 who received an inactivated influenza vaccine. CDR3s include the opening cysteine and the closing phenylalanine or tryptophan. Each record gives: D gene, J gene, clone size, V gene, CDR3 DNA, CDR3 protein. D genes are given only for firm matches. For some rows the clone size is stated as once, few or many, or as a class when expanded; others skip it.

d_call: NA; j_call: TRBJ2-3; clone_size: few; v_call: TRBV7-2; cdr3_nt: TGTGCCAGCAGGTTTGAAGGGGTTGGAGATACGCAGTATTTT; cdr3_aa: CASRFEGVGDTQYF
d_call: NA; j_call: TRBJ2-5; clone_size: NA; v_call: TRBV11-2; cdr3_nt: TGTGCCAGCAGCTTAGATCAGCTAGCTTGGATGTACCAAGAGACCCAGTACTTC; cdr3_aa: CASSLDQLAWMYQETQYF
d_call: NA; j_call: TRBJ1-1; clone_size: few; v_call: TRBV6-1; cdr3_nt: TGTGCCAGCAGTCTGACGCTGGGGGGCCCTGAAGCTTTCTTT; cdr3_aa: CASSLTLGGPEAFF
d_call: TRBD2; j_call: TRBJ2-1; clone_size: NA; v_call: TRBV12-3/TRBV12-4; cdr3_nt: TGTGCCAGCAGTTTAGAAGCGGGGAAGAGTAATGAGCAGTTCTTC; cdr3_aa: CASSLEAGKSNEQFF
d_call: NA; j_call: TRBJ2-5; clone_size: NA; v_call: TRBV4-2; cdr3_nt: TGTGCCAGCAGCCAAGATAGGGACTTTAAAGAGACCCAGTACTTC; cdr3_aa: CASSQDRDFKETQYF
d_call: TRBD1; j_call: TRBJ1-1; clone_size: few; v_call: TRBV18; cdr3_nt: TGTGCCAGCTCACCTTCCCCGGGACAGGAGGGTTTCTTT; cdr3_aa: CASSPSPGQEGFF
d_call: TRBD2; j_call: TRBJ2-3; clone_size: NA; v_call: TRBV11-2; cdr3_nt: TGTGCCAGCAGCAGCCCCGCCGGGGGGAGCGGGAGGGGAGATACGCAGTATTTT; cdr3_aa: CASSSPAGGSGRGDTQYF
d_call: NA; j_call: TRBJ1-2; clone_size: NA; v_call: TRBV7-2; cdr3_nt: TGTGTCAGCAGCTTAGTTAGCAGATTTGCTTCCTATGGCTACACCTTC; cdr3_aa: CVSSLVSRFASYGYTF
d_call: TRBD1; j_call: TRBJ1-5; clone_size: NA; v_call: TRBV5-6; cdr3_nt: TGTGCCAGCAGCTTGGCCGGGGGACAGGGGGGTTTTCAGCCCCAGCATTTT; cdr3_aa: CASSLAGGQGGFQPQHF
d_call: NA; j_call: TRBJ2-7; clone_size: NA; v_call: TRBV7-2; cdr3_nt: TGTGCCAGCAGCTTTGGTCCAGGCCTCTACGAGCAGTACTTC; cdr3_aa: CASSFGPGLYEQYF
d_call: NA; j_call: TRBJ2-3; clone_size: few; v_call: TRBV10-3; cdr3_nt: TGTGCCATCAGTGAGTCGTCCTCCACAGATACGCAGTATTTT; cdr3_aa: CAISESSSTDTQYF
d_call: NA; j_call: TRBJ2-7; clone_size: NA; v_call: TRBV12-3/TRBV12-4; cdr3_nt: TGTGCCAGCAGTTTAGGTTTCTGGGCCAGGCCCACCTACGAGCAGTACTTC; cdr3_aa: CASSLGFWARPTYEQYF
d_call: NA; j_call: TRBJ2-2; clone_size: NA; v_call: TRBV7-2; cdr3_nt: TGTGCCAGCAGCTTAGCGCTTTATTACACCGGGGAGCTGTTTTTT; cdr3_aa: CASSLALYYTGELFF
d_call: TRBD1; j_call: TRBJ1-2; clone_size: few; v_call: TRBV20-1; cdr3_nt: TGCAGCGCGGGACAGGGTGGCTATGGCTACACCTTC; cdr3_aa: CSAGQGGYGYTF
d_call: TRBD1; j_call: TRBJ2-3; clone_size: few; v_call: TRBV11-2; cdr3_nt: TGTGCCAGCAGCTTAAACCGTCAGGGGGCCTTAACTAGCACAGATACGCAGTATTTT; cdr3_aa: CASSLNRQGALTSTDTQYF
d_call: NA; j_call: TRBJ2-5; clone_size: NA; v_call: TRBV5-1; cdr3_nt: TGCGCCAGCCGTCCCGGGGGCTTGGAACGGGAGACCCAGTACTTC; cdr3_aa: CASRPGGLERETQYF
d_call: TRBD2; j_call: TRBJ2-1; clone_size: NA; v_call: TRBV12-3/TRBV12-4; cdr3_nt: TGTGCCAGCGAAAGGACTAGCGGCTACAATGAGCAGTTCTTC; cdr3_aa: CASERTSGYNEQFF
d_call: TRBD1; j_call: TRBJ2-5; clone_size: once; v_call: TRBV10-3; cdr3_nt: TGTGCCATCAGAGGGGGGACAGGAAACCAAGAGACCCAGTACTTC; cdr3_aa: CAIRGGTGNQETQYF
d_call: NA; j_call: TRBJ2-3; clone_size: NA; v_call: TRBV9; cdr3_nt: TGTGCCAGCAGCGTAGGTGGCGGGGGCCGCACAGATACGCAGTATTTT; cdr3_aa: CASSVGGGGRTDTQYF
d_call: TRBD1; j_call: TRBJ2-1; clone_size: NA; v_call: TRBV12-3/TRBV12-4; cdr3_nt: TGTGCCAGCACCGCGGGACAGGGGTTCTACAATGAGCAGTTCTTC; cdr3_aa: CASTAGQGFYNEQFF
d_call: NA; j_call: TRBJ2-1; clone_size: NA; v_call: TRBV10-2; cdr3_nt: TGCGCCAGCGGGGACGGAGTAAGCTCCTACAATGAGCAGTTCTTC; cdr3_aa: CASGDGVSSYNEQFF
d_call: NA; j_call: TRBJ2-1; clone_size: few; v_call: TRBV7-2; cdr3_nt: TGTGCCAGCAGCCGAGAGAGCGGGCGTCCTTACAATGAGCAGTTCTTC; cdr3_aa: CASSRESGRPYNEQFF
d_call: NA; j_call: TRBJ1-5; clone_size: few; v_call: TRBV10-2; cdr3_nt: TGCGCCAGCAGTGAAAATAGCAATCAGCCCCAGCATTTT; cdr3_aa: CASSENSNQPQHF
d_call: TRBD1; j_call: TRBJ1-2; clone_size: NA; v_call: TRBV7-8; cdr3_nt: TGTGCCAGCAGCTTCTATGACAGGGAGACCTATGGCTACACCTTC; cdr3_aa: CASSFYDRETYGYTF
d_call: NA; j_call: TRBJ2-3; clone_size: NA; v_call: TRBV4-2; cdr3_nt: TGTGCCAGCAGCCAAGAGCGGCGGGACACAGATACGCAGTATTTT; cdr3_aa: CASSQERRDTDTQYF
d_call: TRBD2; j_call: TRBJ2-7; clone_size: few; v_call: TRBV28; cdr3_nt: TGTGCCAGCAGGTCGACTAGCGGGGGATCCTACGAGCAGTACTTC; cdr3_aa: CASRSTSGGSYEQYF
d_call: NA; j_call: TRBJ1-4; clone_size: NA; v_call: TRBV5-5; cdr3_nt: TGTGCCAGCAGCTTGGGTCCGGTGGAAAAACTGTTTTTT; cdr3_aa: CASSLGPVEKLFF
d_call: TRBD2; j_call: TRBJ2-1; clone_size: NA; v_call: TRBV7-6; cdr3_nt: TGTGCCAGCAGCTTAGGCACGGCGGGGGGCTCCTACAATGAGCAGTTCTTC; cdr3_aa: CASSLGTAGGSYNEQFF
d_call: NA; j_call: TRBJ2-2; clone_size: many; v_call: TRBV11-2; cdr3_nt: TGCGCCAGCAGCTTGGGTTCCACCGGGGAGCTGTTTTTT; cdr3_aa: CASSLGSTGELFF
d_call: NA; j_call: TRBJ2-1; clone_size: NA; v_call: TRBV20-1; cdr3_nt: TGCAGTGCTAGAGTTTTCGATGAGCAGTTCTTC; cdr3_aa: CSARVFDEQFF
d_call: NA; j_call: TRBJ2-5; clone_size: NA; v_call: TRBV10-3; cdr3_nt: TGTGCCATCAGTGAGTCGGGCGGGGAAGAGACCCAGTACTTC; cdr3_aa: CAISESGGEETQYF
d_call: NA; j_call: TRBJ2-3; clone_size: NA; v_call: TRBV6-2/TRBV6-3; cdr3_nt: TGTGCCAGCAGGGATCCCCCAGATACGCAGTATTTT; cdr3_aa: CASRDPPDTQYF
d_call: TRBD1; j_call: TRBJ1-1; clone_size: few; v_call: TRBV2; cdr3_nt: TGTGCCAGCCAACGCCGACAGGGTGAAGCTTTCTTT; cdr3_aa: CASQRRQGEAFF
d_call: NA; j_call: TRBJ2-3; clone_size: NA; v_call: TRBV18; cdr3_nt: TGTGCCAGCTCACCACCGCTAGCGAGGGGGACAGATACGCAGTATTTT; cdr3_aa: CASSPPLARGTDTQYF
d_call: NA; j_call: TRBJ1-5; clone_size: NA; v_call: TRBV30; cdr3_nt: TGTGCCTGGAGTGGCGGCAATAATCAGCCCCAGCATTTT; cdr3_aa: CAWSGGNNQPQHF
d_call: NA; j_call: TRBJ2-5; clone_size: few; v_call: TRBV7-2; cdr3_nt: TGTGCCAGCAGCTTAGTCCTTGGGCTAGAGACCCAGTACTTC; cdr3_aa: CASSLVLGLETQYF
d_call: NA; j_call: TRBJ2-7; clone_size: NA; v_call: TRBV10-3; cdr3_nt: TGTGCCATCAGTGATCGTGGGTCCTACGAGCAGTACTTC; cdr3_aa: CAISDRGSYEQYF
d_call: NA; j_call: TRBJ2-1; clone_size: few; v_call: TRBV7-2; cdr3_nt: TGTGCCAGCAGCTTAGACGCGGGGTACAATGAGCAGTTCTTC; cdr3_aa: CASSLDAGYNEQFF
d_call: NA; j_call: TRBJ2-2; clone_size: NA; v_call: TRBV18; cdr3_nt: TGTGCCAGCTCCCGCAGCCAGGGCAACACCGGGGAGCTGTTTTTT; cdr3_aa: CASSRSQGNTGELFF
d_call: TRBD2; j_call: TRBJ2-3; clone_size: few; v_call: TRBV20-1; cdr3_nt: TGCAGTGCTAGATGGGGGAGCGGGGGGGCCAGGGATACGCAGTATTTT; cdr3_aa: CSARWGSGGARDTQYF
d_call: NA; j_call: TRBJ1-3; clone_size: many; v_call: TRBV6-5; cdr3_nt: TGTGCCAGCAGTTACTCGCAACAGAGAAACACCATATATTTT; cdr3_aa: CASSYSQQRNTIYF
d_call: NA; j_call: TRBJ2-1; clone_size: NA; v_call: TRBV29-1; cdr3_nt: TGCAGCGGTCTAGCGCCTACGGTCTACAATGAGCAGTTCTTC; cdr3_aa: CSGLAPTVYNEQFF
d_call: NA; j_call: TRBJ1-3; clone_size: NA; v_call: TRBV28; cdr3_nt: TGTGCCAGCAGTTTATCTCCGGGGGTGACTGGAAACACCATATATTTT; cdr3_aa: CASSLSPGVTGNTIYF
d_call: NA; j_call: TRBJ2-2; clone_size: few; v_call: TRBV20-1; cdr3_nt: TGCAGTGCTAGGTGGGGAGCCGGGGAGCTGTTTTTT; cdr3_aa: CSARWGAGELFF
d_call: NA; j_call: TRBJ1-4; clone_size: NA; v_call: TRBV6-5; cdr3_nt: TGTGCCAGCAGTTACTCGATCAGGGGTTGGGAGCTCAATGAAAAACTGTTTTTT; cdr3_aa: CASSYSIRGWELNEKLFF